Listed below are T cell receptor beta chains from one sample, sequenced in a study of PD-L1 blockade in urothelial cancer. Only in-frame clones appear in the TCRdb table, and some are missing; sequencing was by immunoSEQ multiplex PCR. The sample includes about 100,000 clones, roughly 84% of them seen just once. The material was PBMCs, obtained around atezolizumab (anti-PD-L1) treatment. All receptors come from a man aged 50 or older with urothelial cancer. Each CDR3 is given with its conserved first and last residue. Each record gives: clone size, J gene, V gene, D gene, CDR3 protein, CDR3 DNA. D genes are given only for firm matches. Not all rows give a size; the values are once, few, many and, for expanded clones, a class.

-	TRBJ1-2	TRBV19	-	CASSTGEYGYTF	TGTGCCAGCTCGACAGGAGAATATGGCTACACCTTC
few	TRBJ1-3	TRBV5-1	-	CASSPAGVGNTIYF	TGCGCCAGCAGCCCGGCAGGGGTTGGAAACACCATATATTTT
-	TRBJ1-2	TRBV25-1	TRBD1	CASSEAGQAGIYGYTF	TGTGCCAGCAGTGAAGCAGGACAGGCCGGCATTTATGGCTACACCTTC
-	TRBJ2-1	TRBV5-1	-	CASSPEQGDNEQFF	TGCGCCAGCAGCCCGGAGCAAGGAGACAATGAGCAGTTCTTC
-	TRBJ1-1	TRBV6-5	TRBD1	CASSSQRAGGNTEAFF	TGTGCCAGCAGTTCACAGCGCGCAGGGGGGAACACTGAAGCTTTCTTT
few	TRBJ1-2	TRBV7-2	TRBD1	CASSGQGARITF	TGTGCCAGCAGCGGGCAGGGGGCTAGGATTACCTTC
-	TRBJ2-4	TRBV7-8	TRBD1	CASSPGTGHKNIQYF	TGTGCCAGCAGCCCCGGGACAGGGCACAAAAACATTCAGTACTTC
-	TRBJ2-2	TRBV5-1	TRBD2	CASSLGSTGGRRTGELFF	TGCGCCAGCAGCTTGGGGAGTACGGGAGGGAGGCGCACCGGGGAGCTGTTTTTT
few	TRBJ2-1	TRBV27	TRBD2	CASRLAGIVNEQFF	TGTGCCAGCAGACTAGCGGGAATAGTCAATGAGCAGTTCTTC
-	TRBJ1-2	TRBV30	-	CAWSVHAGATYTF	TGTGCCTGGAGTGTACATGCGGGCGCTACCTACACCTTC
few	TRBJ1-5	TRBV6-5	-	CASSQTGVSNQPQHF	TGTGCCAGCAGTCAGACAGGCGTTAGCAATCAGCCCCAGCATTTT
-	TRBJ2-7	TRBV5-1	-	CASSLEAGSTYEQYF	TGCGCCAGCAGCTTGGAGGCGGGTTCTACCTACGAGCAGTACTTC
-	TRBJ1-1	TRBV18	-	CASSPVQELMNTEAFF	TGTGCCAGCTCACCCGTACAGGAGTTGATGAACACTGAAGCTTTCTTT
-	TRBJ2-7	TRBV11-2	TRBD2	CASSLARLAGRNEQYF	TGTGCCAGCAGCTTAGCGCGACTAGCGGGACGGAACGAGCAGTACTTC
-	TRBJ2-4	TRBV7-3	TRBD2	CASSLNGGAELGGQYF	TGTGCCAGCAGCTTAAATGGCGGGGCCGAGCTCGGGGGGCAGTACTTC
once	TRBJ2-2	TRBV6-1	TRBD2	CASSEASGRAYTGELFF	TGTGCCAGCAGTGAGGCTAGCGGGAGGGCCTACACCGGGGAGCTGTTTTTT
-	TRBJ2-1	TRBV7-3	TRBD2	CASSLRLAGGPDGDEQFF	TGTGCCAGCAGCTTAAGGCTAGCGGGAGGGCCGGATGGGGATGAGCAGTTCTTC
-	TRBJ2-7	TRBV6-1	TRBD2	CASSSVSGKSYEQYF	TGTGCCAGCAGCTCCGTCAGCGGGAAGTCCTACGAGCAGTACTTC
-	TRBJ1-6	TRBV7-8	-	CASSLSYYSPLHF	TGTGCCAGCAGCTTATCGTATTATTCACCCCTCCACTTT
-	TRBJ1-1	TRBV30	-	CAWSPLPGNTEAFF	TGTGCCTGGAGTCCATTGCCGGGGAACACTGAAGCTTTCTTT
-	TRBJ2-1	TRBV5-6	-	CASRTRSGRFSDNEQFF	TGTGCCAGCAGGACTAGGTCAGGAAGGTTTTCGGATAATGAGCAGTTCTTC
-	TRBJ1-1	TRBV21-1	-	CASSKCPGNTEAFF	TGTGCCAGCAGCAAGTGTCCAGGGAACACTGAAGCTTTCTTT
-	TRBJ2-1	TRBV9	TRBD2	CASSLTSDPSYNEQFF	TGTGCCAGCAGCTTAACTAGCGACCCGTCCTACAATGAGCAGTTCTTC